This TCR beta chain derives from a study of shared T cell receptors in the human thymus. TCRdb keeps only in-frame clones here, not all; method: immunoSEQ multiplex PCR. The sample has about 660,000 clones, about 90% seen once. Germline loops: CDR1 SGHVS, CDR2 FQNEAQ. There are 16 residues in the CDR3. About this clone itself: Its ends do not fully match the called genes, so a read error is possible.

These data also featured in a second study, about human thymus T cells. That work adds: As related research reported, thymic repertoires overlapped highly among unrelated individuals.

The receptor's source is a boy under three years old with a congenital heart defect. The sequencing input was thymocytes. The V call is TRBV7-8, the J call TRBJ2-3; 12 bases are shared with TRBD2. The CDR3 reads CASSLGLAGGINTQYF. The CDR3 DNA sequence: TGTGCCAGCAGTTTAGGGCTAGCGGGGGGGATAAATACGCAGTATTTT. Based on the CDR3 plus reference TRBV7-8 and TRBJ2-3, the full variable domain is GAGVSQSPRYKVAKRGQDVALRCDPISGHVSLFWYQQALGQGPEFLTYFQNEAQLDKSGLPSDRFFAERPEGSVSTLKIQRTQQEDSAVYLCASSLGLAGGINTQYFGPGTRLTVL.